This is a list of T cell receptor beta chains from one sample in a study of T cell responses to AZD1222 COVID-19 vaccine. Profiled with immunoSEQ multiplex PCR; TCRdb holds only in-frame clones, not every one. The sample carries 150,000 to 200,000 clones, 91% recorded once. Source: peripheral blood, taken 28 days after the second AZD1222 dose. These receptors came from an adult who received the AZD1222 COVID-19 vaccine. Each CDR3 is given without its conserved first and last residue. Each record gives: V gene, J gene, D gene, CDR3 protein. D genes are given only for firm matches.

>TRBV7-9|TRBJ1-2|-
ASSLVAQVHGYT
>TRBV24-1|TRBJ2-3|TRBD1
ATSDPGQGRTDTQY
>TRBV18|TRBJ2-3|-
ASSQRTDTQY
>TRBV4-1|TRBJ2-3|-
ASSRRKLSTDTQY
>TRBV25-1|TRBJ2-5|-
ASSDRSVGETQY
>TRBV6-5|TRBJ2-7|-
ASSYSSGSNEQY
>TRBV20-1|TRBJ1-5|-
SASIPSFHGNQPQH
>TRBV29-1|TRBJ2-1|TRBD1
SVEDTGQRQF
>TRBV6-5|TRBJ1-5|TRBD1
ASNPRGNQPQH
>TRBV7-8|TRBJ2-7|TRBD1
ASSEYSGGVYEQY
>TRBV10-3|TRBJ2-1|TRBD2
AIAGLEYNEQF
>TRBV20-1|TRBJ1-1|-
SASIPGDTEAF
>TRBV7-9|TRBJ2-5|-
ASSPPGPGAVQETQY
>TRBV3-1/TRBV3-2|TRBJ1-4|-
ASSLRTDNEKLF
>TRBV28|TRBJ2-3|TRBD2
ASHGGATDTQY
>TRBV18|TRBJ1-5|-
ASSPEGSNQPQH
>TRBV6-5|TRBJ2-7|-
ASSYGVAYEQY
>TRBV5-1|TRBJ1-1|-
ASSSRDLRTEAF
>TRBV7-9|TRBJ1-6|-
ASSLVRDSPLH
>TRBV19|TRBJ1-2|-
ASSTADVRGGYT
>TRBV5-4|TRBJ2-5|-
ASSRDGGQETQY
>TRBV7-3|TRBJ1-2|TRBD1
ASSPGQGDYGYT
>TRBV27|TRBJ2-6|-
ASGWGPSGANVLT
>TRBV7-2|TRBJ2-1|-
ASSSTLNGRMNEQF
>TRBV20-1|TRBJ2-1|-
SARAYNEQF
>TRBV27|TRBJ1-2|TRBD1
ASSWTGTRGYT
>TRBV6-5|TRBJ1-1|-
ASSYPGQMNTEAF
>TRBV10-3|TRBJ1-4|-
ATRGQGQGEKLF
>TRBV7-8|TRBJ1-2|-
ASSSDRAAQRGYT
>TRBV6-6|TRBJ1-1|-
ASSYRAEAF
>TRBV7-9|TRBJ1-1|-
ASGGVKNTEAF